These T cell receptor beta chains were read from a single sample in a study of T cells after yellow fever vaccination. TCRdb re-analysed the 5' RACE reads in MiXCR, keeping a single row per CDR3 protein. In the table there are approximately 580,000 distinct CDR3 sequences, roughly 17% of which are singletons. The sample was PBMCs, taken less than 6 days after the first yellow fever vaccination. The source of these receptors is a man in his late teens or twenties who received the YFV17D yellow fever vaccine. Each CDR3 is given with its conserved first and last residue. D genes are given only for firm matches. Rows give clone size only sometimes, using once, few, many, or a class for an expanded clone.

j_gene	abundance	d_gene	v_gene	CDR3nt	CDR3aa
TRBJ2-3	-	-	TRBV4-1	TGCGCCAGCAGCCAAGTAGGTTTGAGAACAGATACGCAGTATTTT	CASSQVGLRTDTQYF
TRBJ2-3	once	TRBD2	TRBV2	TGTGCCATCAGTTTGAGGGTCCGGCTAGCGGGAGGCACAGATACGCAGTATTTT	CAISLRVRLAGGTDTQYF
TRBJ2-1	few	-	TRBV15	TGTGCCACCAGCGAAAGGGCCTTCCCCCCTAACAATGAGCAGTTCTTC	CATSERAFPPNNEQFF
TRBJ2-3	-	TRBD1	TRBV7-2	TGTGCCAGCAGCTCCTTGGGACAGGGGATCACAGATACGCAGTATTTT	CASSSLGQGITDTQYF
TRBJ1-1	few	-	TRBV7-7	TGTGCTAGCAGCTTCGGATTCGACACTGAAGCTTTCTTT	CASSFGFDTEAFF
TRBJ2-1	few	-	TRBV12-3/TRBV12-4	TGTGCCAGCAGTTTAGCGGGGGGCAAGTTCTTC	CASSLAGGKFF
TRBJ2-2	few	-	TRBV7-2	TGTGCCACCAAACTCCAGGGGCCCAACACCGGGGAGCTGTTTTTT	CATKLQGPNTGELFF
TRBJ1-5	-	-	TRBV12-3/TRBV12-4	TGTGCCAGCAGTTTATACGGAGATCAGCCCCAGCATTTT	CASSLYGDQPQHF
TRBJ1-1	-	TRBD1	TRBV6-2/TRBV6-3	TGTGCCAGCAGTTCCGGACAGGGAAGGGGGAACACTGAAGCTTTCTTT	CASSSGQGRGNTEAFF
TRBJ2-1	few	TRBD1	TRBV19	TGTGCCAGTAGCCCCCGGACAGGGCTCCTCTACAATGAGCAGTTCTTC	CASSPRTGLLYNEQFF